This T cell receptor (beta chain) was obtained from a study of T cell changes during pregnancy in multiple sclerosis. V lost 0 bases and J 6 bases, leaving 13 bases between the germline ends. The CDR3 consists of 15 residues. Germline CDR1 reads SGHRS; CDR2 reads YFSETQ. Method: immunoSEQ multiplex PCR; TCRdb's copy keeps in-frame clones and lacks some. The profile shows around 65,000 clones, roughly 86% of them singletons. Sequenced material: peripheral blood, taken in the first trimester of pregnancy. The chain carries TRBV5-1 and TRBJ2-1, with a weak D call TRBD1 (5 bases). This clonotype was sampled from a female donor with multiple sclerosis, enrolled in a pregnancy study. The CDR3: CASSLGAGPVNEQFF. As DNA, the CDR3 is TGCGCCAGCAGCTTGGGGGCAGGGCCTGTCAATGAGCAGTTCTTC. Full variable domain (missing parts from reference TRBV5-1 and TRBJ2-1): KAGVTQTPRYLIKTRGQQVTLSCSPISGHRSVSWYQQTPGQGLQFLFEYFSETQRNKGNFPGRFSGRQFSNSRSEMNVSTLELGDSALYLCASSLGAGPVNEQFFGPGTRLTVL.